This is a list of T cell receptor beta chains from one sample in a study of spatial heterogeneity in lung cancer. One entry per CDR3 protein results from TCRdb running MiXCR on the 5' RACE reads. Of 9,500 to 14,000 distinct CDR3 sequences listed, more than 12% are singletons. The sample was lung tumor tissue, taken at surgery. Source of these receptors: a male donor with early-stage non-small cell lung cancer. Both conserved end residues are part of each CDR3. Each record gives: D gene, V gene, J gene, clone size, CDR3 DNA, CDR3 protein. D genes are given only for firm matches. Clone size is shown for a subset of rows, as once, few, many or a class of expanded clone.

>NA|TRBV2|TRBJ2-7|NA
TGTGCCAGCAGTGGAGCAGGGGCCTACGAGCAGTACTTC
CASSGAGAYEQYF
>NA|TRBV5-4|TRBJ2-2|NA
TGTGCCAGCAGCTTGGGACAGGACACCGGGGAGCTGTTTTTT
CASSLGQDTGELFF
>NA|TRBV12-3/TRBV12-4|TRBJ1-1|many
TGTGCCAGCAGTGCGACAGGCAGGAACACTGAAGCTTTCTTT
CASSATGRNTEAFF
>NA|TRBV7-9|TRBJ1-1|many
TGTGCCAGCAGCTTAGGCCAGGGGAACACTGAAGCTTTCTTT
CASSLGQGNTEAFF
>NA|TRBV3-1|TRBJ1-1|medium-sized
TGTGCCAGCAGCCAAGAAGGGATCCAATTGGCTTTCTTT
CASSQEGIQLAFF
>NA|TRBV6-4|TRBJ2-3|many
TGTGCCAGCAGTCAGGGAAACACAGATACGCAGTATTTT
CASSQGNTDTQYF
>TRBD2|TRBV4-1|TRBJ2-7|many
TGCGCCAGCAGCCAGTTACGGACTAGCGGGAGATACGAGCAGTACTTC
CASSQLRTSGRYEQYF
>NA|TRBV5-5|TRBJ2-3|many
TGTGCCAGCAGCTTGGGAGGGGCCACAGATACGCAGTATTTT
CASSLGGATDTQYF
>NA|TRBV11-1|TRBJ2-3|NA
TGTGCCAGCAGCTTAGAGGGACGACAGGGCACAGATACGCAGTATTTT
CASSLEGRQGTDTQYF
>NA|TRBV7-8|TRBJ2-1|NA
TGTGCCAGCAGCTTAGCATATGAGCAGTTCTTC
CASSLAYEQFF
>NA|TRBV6-2/TRBV6-3|TRBJ2-3|NA
TGTGCCAGCAGTACCCCCCGCAGGGTTGCAGATACGCAGTATTTT
CASSTPRRVADTQYF
>NA|TRBV10-3|TRBJ1-5|few
TGTGCCATCAGTCTTGAGGGGCCGGCGTCCAATCAGCCCCAGCATTTT
CAISLEGPASNQPQHF
>NA|TRBV7-2|TRBJ2-3|NA
TGTGCCAGCAGCTTAGTCCTCCGGGCACAGATACCACAGTATTTT
CASSLVLRAQIPQYF
>NA|TRBV28|TRBJ2-1|many
TGTGCCAGCAGTTTTTCCACTCGGGTTGAGCAGTTCTTC
CASSFSTRVEQFF
>TRBD2|TRBV7-7|TRBJ2-1|medium-sized
TGTGCTAGCAGCTTAGCTAGCGGGAGACTCAATGAGCAGTTCTTC
CASSLASGRLNEQFF
>NA|TRBV5-1|TRBJ1-1|medium-sized
TGCGCCAGCAGCTTCAGGGTGGACACTGAAGCTTTCTTT
CASSFRVDTEAFF
>NA|TRBV27|TRBJ2-7|medium-sized
TGTGCCAGCAGTTTATTCCCGTGGGGCGCGGGCTCCTACGAGCAGTACTTC
CASSLFPWGAGSYEQYF
>NA|TRBV27|TRBJ1-5|many
TGTGCCAGCAGTGTGACACTTAATCAGCCCCAGCATTTT
CASSVTLNQPQHF
>NA|TRBV9|TRBJ2-3|few
TGTGCCAGCAGCGTAAACCAAGCGGCCACAGATACGCAGTATTTT
CASSVNQAATDTQYF
>TRBD2|TRBV5-1|TRBJ2-1|medium-sized
TGCGCCAGCAGCTTGGAAGCGGGAAACAATGAGCAGTTCTTC
CASSLEAGNNEQFF
>NA|TRBV5-1|TRBJ2-3|many
TGCGCCACCAAGAGGGGGGTAGACCTTTCGGGTACGCAGTATTTT
CATKRGVDLSGTQYF
>TRBD2|TRBV29-1|TRBJ2-7|NA
TGCAGCGTTGACGGCGGGGGAAATTCCTACGAGCAGTACTTC
CSVDGGGNSYEQYF